This paragraph covers one T cell receptor beta chain sequence. What it recognizes is unknown. Assay used: immunoSEQ multiplex PCR; TCRdb lists only in-frame clones, some missing. The sample yields 5,200 or so clones, less than 75% seen once. These data are taken from a study of PD-1 blockade in classical Hodgkin lymphoma. Study results and limitations: The diversity seen at baseline in complete responders resembled that of newly diagnosed patients. Only CD4+ TCR diversity, not CD8+, had risen significantly by C4D1.

Trimming took 5 bases from V and 5 from J; bases not matched to a gene: 12. The CDR3 extends over 16 amino acids. From germline, CDR1 is SEHNR and CDR2 FQNEAQ (reference sequence). Time point described: cycle 4 day 1 (C4D1), after about 6 weeks of nivolumab. Each patient's relapse followed autologous stem cell transplantation, and brentuximab vedotin exposure varied. CD8+ T cell isolation from thawed PBMCs was performed by magnetic negative selection. Best response was recorded as complete response, partial response or progressive disease. This TCR was recovered from a human donor with classical Hodgkin lymphoma. The material sequenced was CD8+ T cells from blood, taken before the fourth cycle of nivolumab. The chain links TRBV7-9 to TRBJ2-5; 9 bases align to TRBD2. The CDR3 here is CASSLRWREGRETQYF. CDR3 coding DNA: TGTGCCAGCAGCCTACGTTGGCGGGAGGGCAGGGAGACCCAGTACTTC.